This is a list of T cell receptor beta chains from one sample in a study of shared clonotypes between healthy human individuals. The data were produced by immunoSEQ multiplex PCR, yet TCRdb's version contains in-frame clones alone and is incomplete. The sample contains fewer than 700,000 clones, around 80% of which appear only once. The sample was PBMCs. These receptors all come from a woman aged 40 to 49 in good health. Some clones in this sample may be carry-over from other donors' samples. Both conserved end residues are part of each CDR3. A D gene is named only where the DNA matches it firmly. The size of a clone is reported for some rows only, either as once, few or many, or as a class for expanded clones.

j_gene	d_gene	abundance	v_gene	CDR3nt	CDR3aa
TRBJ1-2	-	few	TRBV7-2	TGTGCCAGCAGCCAGGGCAATTCTGACTATGGCTACACCTTC	CASSQGNSDYGYTF
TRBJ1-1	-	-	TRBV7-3	TGTGCCAGCAGATTGGGACAGAACACTGAAGCTTTCTTT	CASRLGQNTEAFF
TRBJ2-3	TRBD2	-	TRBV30	TGTGCCTGGAGTGCCACTAGCGGGAATAAGGCAGATACGCAGTATTTT	CAWSATSGNKADTQYF
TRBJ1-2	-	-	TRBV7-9	TGTGCCAGCACCCCTTCGCGGGTTAACTATGGCTACACCTTC	CASTPSRVNYGYTF
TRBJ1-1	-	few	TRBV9	TGTGCCAGCAGGCGAGATATGAACACTGAAGCTTTCTTT	CASRRDMNTEAFF
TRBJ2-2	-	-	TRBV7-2	TGTGCCAGCAGCTTAGATCCCATATCGAACACCGGGGAGCTGTTTTTT	CASSLDPISNTGELFF
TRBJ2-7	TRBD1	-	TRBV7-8	TGTGCCAGCAGCTTAGACAGGGGAGCCGGCGAGCAGTACTTC	CASSLDRGAGEQYF
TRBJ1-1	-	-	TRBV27	TGTGCCAGCAGTTCACGACCGAACACTGAAGCTTTCTTT	CASSSRPNTEAFF
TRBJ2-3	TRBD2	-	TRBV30	TGTGCCTGGAGCCCCGGACTAGCTCTTCATACGCAGTATTTT	CAWSPGLALHTQYF
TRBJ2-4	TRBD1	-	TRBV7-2	TGTGCCAGCAGCCCGCAGACAGGGGAACTGGACATTCAGTACTTC	CASSPQTGELDIQYF
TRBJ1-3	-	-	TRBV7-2	TGTGCCAGCAGCCCATCTGGAGGGTCTGGAAACACCATATATTTT	CASSPSGGSGNTIYF
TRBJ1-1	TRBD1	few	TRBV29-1	TGCAGCGTTGACAGGGGGCGGGCCACTGAAGCTTTCTTT	CSVDRGRATEAFF
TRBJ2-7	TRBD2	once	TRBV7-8	TGTGCCAGCAGCTTAGCGCGACTAGCGGGGGCCTACGAGCAGTACTTC	CASSLARLAGAYEQYF
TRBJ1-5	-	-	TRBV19	TGTGCCAGTGCCCGGGGGGTGGAGGAGCCCCAGCATTTT	CASARGVEEPQHF
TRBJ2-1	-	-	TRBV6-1	TGTGCCAGCAGCGCTCTAAGGGGTCCCTACAATGAGCAGTTCTTC	CASSALRGPYNEQFF
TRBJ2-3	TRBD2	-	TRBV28	TGTGCCAGCAGTTCCCGGCTAGGACTAGCGGGAGGGCCTAGCACAGATACGCAGTATTTT	CASSSRLGLAGGPSTDTQYF
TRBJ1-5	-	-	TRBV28	TGTGCCAGCAGTTTCGGGTCCGTACAGCCCCAGCATTTT	CASSFGSVQPQHF
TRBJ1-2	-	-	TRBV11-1	TGTGCCAGCAGCTTGAGGGGGGCGAGCGGCTACACCTTC	CASSLRGASGYTF